Listed below are T cell receptor beta chains from one sample, sequenced in a study of identical twins. TCRdb re-analysed the 5' RACE reads in MiXCR, keeping a single row per CDR3 protein. The repertoire consists of about 890,000 distinct CDR3 sequences, with more than 9% occurring once and the leading ten covering around 1.6%. The sample was also reused in another study, on yellow fever vaccine responses in identical twins.

Sequenced input: PBMCs. The receptors were gathered from a woman between 18 and 29 years old in good health. Each CDR3 is given without its conserved first and last residue.

TRBV7-6,ASSLGGGSGSYNEQF
TRBV12-3/TRBV12-4,ASRAGTGLDEQF
TRBV11-2,ASSPGLAGIYEQF
TRBV7-6,ASSPLSSSYEQY
TRBV15,ATSRGSGTSGNTIY
TRBV20-1,SARKKSGTSATDTQY
TRBV24-1,ATSSRAGGPVGYEQF
TRBV20-1,SAPTGAYGYT
TRBV12-3/TRBV12-4,ASSSRGDSQETQY
TRBV15,ATSRSGAYGYT
TRBV6-1,ASMNRGSSYEQY
TRBV5-1,ASSSGQGVSYNEQF
TRBV12-5,ASGKTSGINNEQF
TRBV6-1,ASSESTSGGNEQF
TRBV12-3/TRBV12-4,ASSLSVQANTGELF
TRBV20-1,SARDLLRDLAGVPGNEQF
TRBV24-1,ATSDLRSSGSSSYNEQF
TRBV5-1,ASSLVSLASTEAF
TRBV10-3,AIKVETSTRTGELF
TRBV4-1,ASSQDVAYTGELF
TRBV6-5,ASSYRLAGTAGELF
TRBV5-1,ASSVGTGKATDTQY
TRBV29-1,SVQTNTDTQY
TRBV20-1,SGIAPGDNEQF
TRBV6-4,ASSDSAGSSYNEQF
TRBV6-2/TRBV6-3,ASSYSMDTGELF
TRBV20-1,SARVGTSGNTIY
TRBV5-1,ASSPAQGHRTDTQY
TRBV12-3/TRBV12-4,ASTPLTGFGYT
TRBV29-1,SVEDGSSYEQY
TRBV5-1,ASTDRGHEQY
TRBV6-2/TRBV6-3,ASRPPGGDYGYT